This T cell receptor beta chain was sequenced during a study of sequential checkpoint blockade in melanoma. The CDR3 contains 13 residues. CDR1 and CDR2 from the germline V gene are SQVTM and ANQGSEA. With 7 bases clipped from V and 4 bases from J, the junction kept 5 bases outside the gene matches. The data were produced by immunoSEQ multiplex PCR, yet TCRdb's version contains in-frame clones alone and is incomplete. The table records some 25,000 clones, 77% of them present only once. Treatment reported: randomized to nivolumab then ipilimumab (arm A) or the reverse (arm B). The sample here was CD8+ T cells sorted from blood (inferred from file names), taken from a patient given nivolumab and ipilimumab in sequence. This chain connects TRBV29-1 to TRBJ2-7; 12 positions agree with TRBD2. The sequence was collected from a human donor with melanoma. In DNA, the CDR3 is TGCAGCGCCCTGACTAGCGGGGGTTACGAGCAGTACTTC. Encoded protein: CSALTSGGYEQYF.